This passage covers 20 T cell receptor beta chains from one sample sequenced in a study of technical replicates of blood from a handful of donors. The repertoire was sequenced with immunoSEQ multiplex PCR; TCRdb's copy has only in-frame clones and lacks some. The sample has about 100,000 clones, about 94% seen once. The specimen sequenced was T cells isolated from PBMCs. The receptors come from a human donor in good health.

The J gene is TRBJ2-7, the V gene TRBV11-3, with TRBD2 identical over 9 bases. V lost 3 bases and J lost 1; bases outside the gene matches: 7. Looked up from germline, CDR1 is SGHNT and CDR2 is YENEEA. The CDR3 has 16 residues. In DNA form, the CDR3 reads TGTGCCAGCAGCTTTCCAAGCGGGGGGCATTCCTACGAGCAGTACTTC. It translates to CASSFPSGGHSYEQYF. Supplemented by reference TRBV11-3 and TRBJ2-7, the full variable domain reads EAGVVQSPRYKIIEKKQPVAFWCNPISGHNTLYWYLQNLGQGPELLIRYENEEAVDDSQLPKDRFSAERLKGVDSTLKIQPAELGDSAVYLCASSFPSGGHSYEQYFGPGTRLTVT.

The CDR3 loop reads CASSLGWGQGNQPQHF. DNA for the CDR3: TGTGCCAGTAGTCTAGGGTGGGGACAGGGAAATCAGCCCCAGCATTTT. The chain is built from TRBV19 and TRBJ1-5, with 9 bases identical to TRBD1. Germline assignment: CDR1 LNHDA and CDR2 SQIVND (reference sequence). This CDR3 is 16 amino acids long. V gave up 5 bases and J gave up 4 bases; unmatched junction bases: 9. Full variable domain (outside the CDR3, taken from reference TRBV19 and TRBJ1-5): DGGITQSPKYLFRKEGQNVTLSCEQNLNHDAMYWYRQDPGQGLRLIYYSQIVNDFQKGDIAEGYSVSREKKESFPLTVTSAQKNPTAFYLCASSLGWGQGNQPQHFGDGTRLSIL.

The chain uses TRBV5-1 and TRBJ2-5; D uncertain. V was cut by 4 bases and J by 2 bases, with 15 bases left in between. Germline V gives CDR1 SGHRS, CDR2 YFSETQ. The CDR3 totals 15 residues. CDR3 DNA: TGCGCCAGCAGCGAGGCTCCGTCCGGGCAAGAGACCCAGTACTTC. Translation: CASSEAPSGQETQYF.

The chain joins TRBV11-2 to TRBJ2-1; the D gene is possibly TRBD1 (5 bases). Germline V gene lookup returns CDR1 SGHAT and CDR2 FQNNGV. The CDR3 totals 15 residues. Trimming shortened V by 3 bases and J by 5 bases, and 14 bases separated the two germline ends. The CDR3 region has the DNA TGTGCCAGCAGCTTCTACAGGACCGCTAACAATGAGCAGTTCTTC. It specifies CASSFYRTANNEQFF.

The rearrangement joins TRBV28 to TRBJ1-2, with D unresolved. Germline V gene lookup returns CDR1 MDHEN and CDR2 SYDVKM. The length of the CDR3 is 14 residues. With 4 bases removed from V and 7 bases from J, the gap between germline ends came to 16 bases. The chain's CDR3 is CASSWPGRGGGYTF. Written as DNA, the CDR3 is TGTGCCAGCAGTTGGCCAGGCCGGGGAGGTGGCTACACCTTC.

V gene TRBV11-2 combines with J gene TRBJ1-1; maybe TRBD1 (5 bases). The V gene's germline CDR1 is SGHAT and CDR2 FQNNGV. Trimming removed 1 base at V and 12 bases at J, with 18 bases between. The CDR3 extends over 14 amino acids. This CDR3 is CASSLGFFAGKTFF. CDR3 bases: TGTGCCAGCAGCTTAGGCTTTTTCGCAGGGAAGACTTTCTTT.

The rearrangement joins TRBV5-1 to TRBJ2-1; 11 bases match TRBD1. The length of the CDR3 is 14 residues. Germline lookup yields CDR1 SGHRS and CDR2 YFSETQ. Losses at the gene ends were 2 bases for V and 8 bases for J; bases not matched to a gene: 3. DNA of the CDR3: TGCGCCAGCAGCTTCGGACAGGGGGCCGATGAGCAGTTCTTC. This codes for CASSFGQGADEQFF.

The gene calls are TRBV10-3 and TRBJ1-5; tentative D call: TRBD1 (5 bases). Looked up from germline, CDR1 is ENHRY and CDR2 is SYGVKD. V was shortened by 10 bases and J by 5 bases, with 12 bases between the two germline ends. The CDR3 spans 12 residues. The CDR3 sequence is CATSPGDQPQHF. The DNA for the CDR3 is TGTGCCACCTCGCCGGGGGATCAGCCCCAGCATTTT.

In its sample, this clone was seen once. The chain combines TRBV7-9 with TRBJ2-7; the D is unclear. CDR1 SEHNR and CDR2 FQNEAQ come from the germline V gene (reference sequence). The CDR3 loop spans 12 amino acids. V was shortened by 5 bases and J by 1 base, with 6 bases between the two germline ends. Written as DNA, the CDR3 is TGTGCCAGCAGCGACGGGTCCTACGAGCAGTACTTC. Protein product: CASSDGSYEQYF.

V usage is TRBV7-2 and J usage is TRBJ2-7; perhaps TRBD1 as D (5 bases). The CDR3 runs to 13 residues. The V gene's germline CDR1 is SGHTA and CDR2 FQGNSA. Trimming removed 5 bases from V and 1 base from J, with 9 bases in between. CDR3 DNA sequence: TGTGCCAGCAGCGACGACAGTTCCTACGAGCAGTACTTC. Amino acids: CASSDDSSYEQYF.

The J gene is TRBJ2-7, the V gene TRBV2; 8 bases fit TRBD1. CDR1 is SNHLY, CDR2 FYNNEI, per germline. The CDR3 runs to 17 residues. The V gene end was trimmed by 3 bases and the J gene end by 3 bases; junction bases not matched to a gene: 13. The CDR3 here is CASSDSELRQGSYEQYF. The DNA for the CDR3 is TGTGCCAGCAGTGACTCGGAATTAAGACAGGGGAGCTACGAGCAGTACTTC.

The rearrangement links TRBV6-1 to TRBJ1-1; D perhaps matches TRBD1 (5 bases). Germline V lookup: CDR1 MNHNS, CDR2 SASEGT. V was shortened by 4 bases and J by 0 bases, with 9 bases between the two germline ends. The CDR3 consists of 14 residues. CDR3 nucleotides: TGTGCCAGCAGTGCCCCGACAGTGAACACTGAAGCTTTCTTT. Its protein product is CASSAPTVNTEAFF.

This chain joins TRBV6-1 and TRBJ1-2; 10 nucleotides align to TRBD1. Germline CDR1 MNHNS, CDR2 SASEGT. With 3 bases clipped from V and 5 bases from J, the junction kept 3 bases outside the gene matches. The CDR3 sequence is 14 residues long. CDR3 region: CASSDGTGAYGYTF. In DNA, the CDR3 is TGTGCCAGCAGTGATGGGACAGGGGCATATGGCTACACCTTC.

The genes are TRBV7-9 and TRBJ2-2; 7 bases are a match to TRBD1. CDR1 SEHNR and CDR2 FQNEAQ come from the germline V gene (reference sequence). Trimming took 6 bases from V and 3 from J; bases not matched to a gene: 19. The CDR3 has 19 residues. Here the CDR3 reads CASRPNTLLTGDDTGELFF. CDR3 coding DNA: TGTGCCAGCAGGCCGAACACCTTACTTACAGGGGACGACACCGGGGAGCTGTTTTTT. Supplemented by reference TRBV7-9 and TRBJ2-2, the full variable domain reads DTGVSQNPRHKITKRGQNVTFRCDPISEHNRLYWYRQTLGQGPEFLTYFQNEAQLEKSRLLSDRFSAERPKGSFSTLEIQRTEQGDSAMYLCASRPNTLLTGDDTGELFFGEGSRLTVL.

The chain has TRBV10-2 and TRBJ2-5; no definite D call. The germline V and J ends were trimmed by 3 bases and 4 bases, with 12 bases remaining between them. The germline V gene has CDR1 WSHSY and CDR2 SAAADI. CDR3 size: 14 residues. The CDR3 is CASSDAQPVETQYF. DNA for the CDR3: TGCGCCAGCAGTGACGCACAGCCCGTAGAGACCCAGTACTTC.

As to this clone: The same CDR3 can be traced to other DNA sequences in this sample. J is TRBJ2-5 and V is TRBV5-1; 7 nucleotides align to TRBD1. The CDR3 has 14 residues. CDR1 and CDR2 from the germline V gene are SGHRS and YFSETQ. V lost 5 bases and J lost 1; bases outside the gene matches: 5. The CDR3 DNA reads TGCGCCAGCAGTTCGACAGGGTCCCAAGAGACCCAGTACTTC. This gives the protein CASSSTGSQETQYF.

CDR3 sequence (DNA): TGTGCCAGTAGGCCCGGGACAGGGTCCTACGAGCAGTACTTC. Its protein product is CASRPGTGSYEQYF. The rearrangement uses TRBV19 and TRBJ2-7; 9 nucleotides line up with TRBD1. Germline values: CDR1 LNHDA, CDR2 SQIVND (reference sequence). With V trimmed by 6 bases and J by 1 base, 4 bases remained unmatched. This CDR3 region has 14 residues.

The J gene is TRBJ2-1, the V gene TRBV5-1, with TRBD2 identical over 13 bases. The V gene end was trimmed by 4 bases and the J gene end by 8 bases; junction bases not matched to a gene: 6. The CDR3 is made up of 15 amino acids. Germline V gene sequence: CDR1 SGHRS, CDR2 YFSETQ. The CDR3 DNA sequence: TGCGCCAGCAGCACGGGACTAGCGGGGAGGGATGAGCAGTTCTTC. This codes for CASSTGLAGRDEQFF.

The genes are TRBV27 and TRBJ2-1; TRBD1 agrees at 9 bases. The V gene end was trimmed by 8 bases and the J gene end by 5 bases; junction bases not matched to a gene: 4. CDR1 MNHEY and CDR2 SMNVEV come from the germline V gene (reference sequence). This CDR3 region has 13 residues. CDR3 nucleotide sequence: TGTGCCAGCTCGGGACAGGGTAACAATGAGCAGTTCTTC. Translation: CASSGQGNNEQFF.

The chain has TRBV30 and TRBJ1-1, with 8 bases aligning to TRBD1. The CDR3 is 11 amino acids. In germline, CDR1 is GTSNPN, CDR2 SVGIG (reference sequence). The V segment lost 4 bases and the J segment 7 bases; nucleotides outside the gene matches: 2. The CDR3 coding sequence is TGTGCCTGGACAGGGACAGGTGAAGCTTTCTTT. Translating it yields CAWTGTGEAFF.